The 18 T cell receptor beta chains below were found in one sample sequenced in a study of beta chain features in type 1 diabetes (dated by TCRdb to 2016 to 2018). Library creation used the immunoSEQ multiplex PCR assay. All of the isolated RNA was reverse transcribed with the High Capacity cDNA Reverse Transcription Kit, so expressed TCRB transcripts were sequenced. TCRdb carries this immuneACCESS record with in-frame sequences only. Its versions omit some clonotypes, under half of them owing to an unresolved V gene in the studies checked, with the rest unexplained. The sample table holds some 360,000 clones, of which 15% to 20% were seen once. 0.044% of the sample comes from the top ten. The sample was naive CD4+ T cells from blood. According to the study, the label for this sample's cell subset or site signals: true naive CD4+ T cells. Receptors originate from a woman under 30 in good health.

A few counts support this clone. V is TRBV30 and J is TRBJ1-2; no reliable D call. CDR3 size: 11 residues. Trimming removed 3 bases from V and 4 bases from J, with 6 bases in between. Per germline, CDR1 GTSNPN and CDR2 SVGIG (reference sequence). CDR3 loop: CAWSLGYGYTF. The DNA of the CDR3 is TGTGCCTGGAGCCTCGGCTATGGCTACACCTTC. Combining the CDR3 with reference TRBV30 and TRBJ1-2 gives the whole variable domain SQTIHQWPATLVQPVGSPLSLECTVEGTSNPNLYWYRQAAGRGLQLLFYSVGIGQISSEVPQNLSASRPQDRQFILSSKKLLLSDSGFYLCAWSLGYGYTFGSGTRLTVV.

V usage is TRBV7-2 and J usage is TRBJ2-3, with TRBD1 matching 8 bases. Per the germline V gene, CDR1 is SGHTA and CDR2 is FQGNSA. The CDR3 covers 16 residues. V shed 5 bases, J shed 0 bases, and the junction held 7 bases outside the gene matches. The CDR3 reads CASSPPGGISTDTQYF. The DNA for the CDR3 is TGTGCCAGCAGCCCCCCAGGGGGCATTAGCACAGATACGCAGTATTTT.

This clone showed up just a few times. The chain combines TRBV2 with TRBJ1-2, with TRBD1 matching over 7 bases. Germline CDR1 reads SNHLY; CDR2 reads FYNNEI. Trimming removed 8 bases from V and 2 bases from J; junction bases left unmatched: 5. The CDR3 runs 13 residues. CDR3: CASLTTGNYGYTF. The CDR3 DNA reads TGTGCCAGCCTCACGACAGGGAACTATGGCTACACCTTC.

This clone has just a few counts. This rearrangement joins TRBV9 to TRBJ1-2, with 7 bases identical to TRBD1. The CDR3 has 13 residues. The ends lost 3 bases at V and 7 bases at J; junction bases unmatched: 6. Germline assignment: CDR1 SGDLS and CDR2 YYNGEE. The CDR3 DNA reads TGTGCCAGCAGCGGACAGGGAGAAAGTGGCTACACCTTC. Its protein is CASSGQGESGYTF. The full variable domain, completed using reference TRBV9 and TRBJ1-2, is DSGVTQTPKHLITATGQRVTLRCSPRSGDLSVYWYQQSLDQGLQFLIQYYNGEERAKGNILERFSAQQFPDLHSELNLSSLELGDSALYFCASSGQGESGYTFGSGTRLTVV.

V usage is TRBV9 and J usage is TRBJ2-1, with D possibly TRBD2 on 5 matching bases. The CDR3 covers 15 residues. Germline-derived CDR1 and CDR2 are SGDLS and YYNGEE. The germline V and J ends were trimmed by 3 bases and 3 bases, with 13 bases remaining between them. CDR3 nucleotides: TGTGCCAGCAGCGGGACTCCCCGAAGCTACAATGAGCAGTTCTTC. This codes for CASSGTPRSYNEQFF.

This clone was seen a few times. The chain is built from TRBV19 and TRBJ2-7; D is possibly TRBD2 (5 bases). CDR3 length: 14 amino acids. V gave up 8 bases and J gave up 5 bases, with 19 bases separating them. CDR1 and CDR2 from the germline V gene are LNHDA and SQIVND (reference sequence). CDR3 in DNA: TGTGCCAGTCGTCGGCGGGCCCAAGGAGACGAGCAGTACTTC. This translates into CASRRRAQGDEQYF.

The J gene is TRBJ2-7, the V gene TRBV7-2; 8 bases are a match to TRBD1. Germline lookup yields CDR1 SGHTA and CDR2 FQGNSA. V lost 5 bases to trimming and J lost 5 bases; unmatched junction nucleotides: 5. This CDR3 contains 13 residues. CDR3 DNA: TGTGCCAGCAGCCGACAGGGGACGGACGAGCAGTACTTC. This sequence encodes CASSRQGTDEQYF.

The gene calls are TRBV7-9 and TRBJ1-1; the D is unclear. V was clipped by 1 base and J by 1 base, with 7 bases between them. CDR1 and CDR2 from the germline V gene are SEHNR and FQNEAQ (reference sequence). The CDR3 is 14 residues long. CDR3 region: CASSLVPGNTEAFF. For the CDR3, the DNA is TGTGCCAGCAGCTTAGTCCCGGGGAACACTGAAGCTTTCTTT.

This clone was detected a few times. One end of the junction does not line up with germline, which may come from a read error. V usage is TRBV7-7 and J usage is TRBJ2-5, with 10 bases fitting TRBD1. This CDR3 comprises 15 residues. Germline values: CDR1 SSHAT, CDR2 FNYEAQ (reference sequence). The CDR3 coding sequence is TGTGCTAGCAGCCCAAGGACAGGGGGGAGAGAGACCCAGTACTTC. Its translation: CASSPRTGGRETQYF.

The rearrangement uses TRBV19 and TRBJ1-1; weak D call: TRBD1 (6 bases). The CDR3 runs 15 residues. The V end lost 4 bases, the J end lost 0 bases, and 12 bases lay between the germline ends. The V gene's germline CDR1 is LNHDA and CDR2 SQIVND (reference sequence). The CDR3 DNA reads as TGTGCCAGTAGTAGCCACGGGACATTGAACACTGAAGCTTTCTTT. Protein product: CASSSHGTLNTEAFF.

The table lists this clone with a few counts. The gene calls are TRBV11-2 and TRBJ2-3, with D unresolved. The germline V gene has CDR1 SGHAT and CDR2 FQNNGV. The germline V and J ends were trimmed by 6 bases and 4 bases, with 11 bases remaining between them. This CDR3 is built from 13 residues. CDR3 region: CASSASPSDTQYF. For the CDR3, the DNA is TGTGCCAGCAGTGCCAGTCCGTCAGATACGCAGTATTTT. Full variable domain (missing parts from reference TRBV11-2 and TRBJ2-3): EAGVAQSPRYKIIEKRQSVAFWCNPISGHATLYWYQQILGQGPKLLIQFQNNGVVDDSQLPKDRFSAERLKGVDSTLKIQPAKLEDSAVYLCASSASPSDTQYFGPGTRLTVL.

The chain is built from TRBV5-1 and TRBJ1-2, with 8 positions matching TRBD1. The V segment lost 4 bases and the J segment 4 bases; nucleotides outside the gene matches: 9. The CDR3 contains 15 residues. Germline CDR1 is SGHRS and CDR2 is YFSETQ. CDR3 coding DNA: TGCGCCAGCAGCAGCTCGGCAGGGGGCGGCTATGGCTACACCTTC. This sequence encodes CASSSSAGGGYGYTF.

The chain links TRBV7-2 to TRBJ2-1; D is possibly TRBD2 (6 bases). Germline lookup yields CDR1 SGHTA and CDR2 FQGNSA. CDR3 length: 14 amino acids. V was trimmed by 1 base and J by 9 bases, leaving 13 bases between them. The CDR3 loop is CASSLGNLATEQFF. For the CDR3, the DNA is TGTGCCAGCAGCTTAGGGAACCTAGCGACTGAGCAGTTCTTC.

In DNA form, the CDR3 reads TGTGCCAGCAGCCAAGATCCCGGGACTGTGGTGAACACTGAAGCTTTCTTT. It codes for CASSQDPGTVVNTEAFF. This rearrangement joins TRBV4-2 to TRBJ1-1, with D possibly matching TRBD1 (5 bases). The CDR3 loop spans 17 amino acids. The V and J ends lost 0 bases and 0 bases respectively, with 14 bases between them. In germline, CDR1 is LGHNA, CDR2 YNFKEQ.

This clone has a handful of counts. This sequence joins TRBV4-3 and TRBJ1-2; 10 bases are a match to TRBD1. The germline gives CDR1 LGHNA, CDR2 YSLEER. The trim removed 5 bases at V and 3 bases at J, leaving 3 bases unmatched. The CDR3 has 14 amino acids. The CDR3 bases are TGCGCCAGCAGCGGGACAGGGGATCACTATGGCTACACCTTC. Its translation is CASSGTGDHYGYTF.

This clone appeared a few times. The rearrangement uses TRBV6-5 and TRBJ2-5, with a tentative D call TRBD1 (6 bases). In germline, CDR1 is MNHEY, CDR2 SVGAGI. There are 13 residues in the CDR3. V lost 5 bases and J lost 3, with 10 bases in between. CDR3 nucleotides: TGTGCCAGCAGTCTATACAGGGAAGAGACCCAGTACTTC. Translation: CASSLYREETQYF.

The V call is TRBV7-9, the J call TRBJ1-6; weak D call: TRBD1 (6 bases). Trimming left V 5 bases short and J 6 bases short, with 8 bases between. The CDR3 runs 13 residues. Germline V gene sequence: CDR1 SEHNR, CDR2 FQNEAQ (reference sequence). The CDR3 loop is CASSGQPNSPLHF. The CDR3 DNA reads TGTGCCAGCAGCGGACAGCCTAATTCACCCCTCCACTTT.

The V gene is TRBV18, the J gene TRBJ1-1; TRBD1 agrees at 7 bases. Losses at the gene ends were 5 bases for V and 6 bases for J; bases not matched to a gene: 9. This CDR3 has 14 amino acids. Germline CDR1 and CDR2: KGHSH and LQKENI. DNA of the CDR3: TGTGCCAGCTCAGCGGGGACAGTAGGCGCTGAAGCTTTCTTT. Protein sequence: CASSAGTVGAEAFF.